This T cell receptor beta chain was profiled in a study of T cell responses to AZD1222 COVID-19 vaccine. Study-wide results and caveats: Samples come after the peak T cell response, not at day 14. In a largely white British group with more females than males, clonal diversity was possibly underestimated.

Regarding this clone: Its cognate antigen is unknown.

Assay used: immunoSEQ multiplex PCR; TCRdb lists only in-frame clones, some missing. The table records approximately 200,000 clones, almost 90% of them present only once. The CDR3 sequence is 18 residues long. The J segment lost 3 bases and the V segment lost 4 bases, leaving 8 bases of the junction unmatched. Per the germline V gene, CDR1 is SGHRS and CDR2 is YFSETQ. The receptor was derived from an adult in good health. The sequencing here drew on peripheral blood, taken on day 0 of AZD1222 vaccination. This chain connects TRBV5-1 to TRBJ2-6; 12 positions match TRBD2. The CDR3 protein is CASSTSSGGASGANVLTF. In nucleotides, the CDR3 is TGCGCCAGCAGCACCTCTAGCGGGGGGGCTAGTGGGGCCAACGTCCTGACTTTC.